This T cell receptor beta chain emerged from a study of T cell responses to AZD1222 COVID-19 vaccine. Unmatched junction bases numbered 6, after V lost 2 bases and J lost 4 bases. The CDR3 runs 15 residues. CDR1 and CDR2 from the germline V gene are SGHTA and FQGTGA. Turning to this clone: Its matching antigen is unknown.

Study-level findings and limits: Dominant CD4 TCR responses targeted spike regions 160-218 and 743-854.

TCRdb keeps only in-frame clones here, not all; method: immunoSEQ multiplex PCR. The sample has around 100,000 clones; roughly 87% are singletons. The material sequenced was peripheral blood, taken on day 0 of AZD1222 vaccination. This receptor was obtained from an adult in good health. The rearrangement links TRBV7-3 to TRBJ2-7; TRBD1 matches at 9 bases. The CDR3 DNA follows: TGTGCCAGCAGCTTACACCGGGACAGGGTTTACGAGCAGTACTTC. It translates to CASSLHRDRVYEQYF.